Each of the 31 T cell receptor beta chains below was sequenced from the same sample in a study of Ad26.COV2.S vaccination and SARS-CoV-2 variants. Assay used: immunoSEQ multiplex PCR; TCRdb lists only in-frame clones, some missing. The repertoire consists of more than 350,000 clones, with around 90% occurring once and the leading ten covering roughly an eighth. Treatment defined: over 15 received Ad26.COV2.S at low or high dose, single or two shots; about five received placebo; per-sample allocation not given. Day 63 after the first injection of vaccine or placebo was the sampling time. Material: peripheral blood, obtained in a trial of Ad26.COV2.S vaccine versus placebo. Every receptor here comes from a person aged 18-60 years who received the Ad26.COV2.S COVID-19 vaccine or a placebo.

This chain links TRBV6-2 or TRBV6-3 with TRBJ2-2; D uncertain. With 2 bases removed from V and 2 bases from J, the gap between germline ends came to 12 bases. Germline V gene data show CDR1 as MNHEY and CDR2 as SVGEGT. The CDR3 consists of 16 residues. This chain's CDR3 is CASSYTRTVNTGELFF. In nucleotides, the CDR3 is TGTGCCAGCAGTTACACGCGGACGGTAAACACCGGGGAGCTGTTTTTT.

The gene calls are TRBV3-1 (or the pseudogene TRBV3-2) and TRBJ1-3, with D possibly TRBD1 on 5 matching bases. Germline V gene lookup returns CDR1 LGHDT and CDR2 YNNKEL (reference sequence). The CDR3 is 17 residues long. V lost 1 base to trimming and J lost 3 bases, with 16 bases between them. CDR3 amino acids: CASSQAVGVLGGNTIYF. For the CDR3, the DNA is TGTGCCAGCAGCCAAGCCGTGGGGGTATTAGGTGGAAACACCATATATTTT.

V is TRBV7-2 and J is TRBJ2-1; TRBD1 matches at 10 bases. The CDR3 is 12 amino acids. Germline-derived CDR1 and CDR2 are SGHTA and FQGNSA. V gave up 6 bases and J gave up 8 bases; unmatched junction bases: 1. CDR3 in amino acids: CASRTGGDEQFF. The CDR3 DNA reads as TGTGCCAGCAGGACAGGGGGCGATGAGCAGTTCTTC.

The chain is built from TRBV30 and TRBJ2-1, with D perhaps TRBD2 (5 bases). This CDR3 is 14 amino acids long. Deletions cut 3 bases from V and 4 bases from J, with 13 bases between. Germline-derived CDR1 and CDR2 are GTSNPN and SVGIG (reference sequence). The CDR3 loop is CAWSGLAEYNEQFF. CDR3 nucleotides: TGTGCCTGGAGCGGCCTAGCAGAATACAATGAGCAGTTCTTC.

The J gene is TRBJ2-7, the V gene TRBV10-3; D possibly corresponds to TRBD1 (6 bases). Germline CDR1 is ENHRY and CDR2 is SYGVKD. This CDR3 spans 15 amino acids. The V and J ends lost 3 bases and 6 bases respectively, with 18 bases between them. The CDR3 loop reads CAISDGQLSYSEQYF. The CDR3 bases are TGTGCCATCAGTGATGGACAGCTTAGTTACAGCGAGCAGTACTTC.

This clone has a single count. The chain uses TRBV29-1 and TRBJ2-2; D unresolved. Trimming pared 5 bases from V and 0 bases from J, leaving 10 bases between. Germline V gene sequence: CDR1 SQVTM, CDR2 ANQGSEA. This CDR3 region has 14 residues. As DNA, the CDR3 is TGCAGCGTTAGGGTCAGCTCGAACACCGGGGAGCTGTTTTTT. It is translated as CSVRVSSNTGELFF.

The DNA of the CDR3 is TGTGCCAGCAGCTTGGCCGATAGGACTGCTAACTATGGCTACACCTTC. Encoded protein: CASSLADRTANYGYTF. V gene TRBV5-6 combines with J gene TRBJ1-2, with D hard to call. The germline V gene has CDR1 SGHDT and CDR2 YYEEEE. V was shortened by 0 bases and J by 0 bases, with 12 bases between the two germline ends. This CDR3 is built from 16 residues.

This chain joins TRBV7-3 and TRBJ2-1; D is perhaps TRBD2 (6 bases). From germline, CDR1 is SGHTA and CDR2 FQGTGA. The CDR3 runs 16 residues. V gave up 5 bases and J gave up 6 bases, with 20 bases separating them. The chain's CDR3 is CASSPVGAGLLNEQFF. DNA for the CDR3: TGTGCCAGCAGCCCAGTGGGAGCGGGCCTTCTCAATGAGCAGTTCTTC.

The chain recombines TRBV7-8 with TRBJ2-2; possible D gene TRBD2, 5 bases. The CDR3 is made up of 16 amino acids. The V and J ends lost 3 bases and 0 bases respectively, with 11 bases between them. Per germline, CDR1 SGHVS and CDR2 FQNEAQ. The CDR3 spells CASSLVWTPNTGELFF. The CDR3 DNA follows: TGTGCCAGCAGCTTGGTCTGGACTCCGAACACCGGGGAGCTGTTTTTT.

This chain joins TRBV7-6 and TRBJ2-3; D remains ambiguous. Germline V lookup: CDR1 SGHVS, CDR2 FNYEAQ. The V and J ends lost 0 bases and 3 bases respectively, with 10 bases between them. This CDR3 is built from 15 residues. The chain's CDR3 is CASSLAGSRTDTQYF. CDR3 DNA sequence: TGTGCCAGCAGCTTAGCAGGGTCGCGGACAGATACGCAGTATTTT.

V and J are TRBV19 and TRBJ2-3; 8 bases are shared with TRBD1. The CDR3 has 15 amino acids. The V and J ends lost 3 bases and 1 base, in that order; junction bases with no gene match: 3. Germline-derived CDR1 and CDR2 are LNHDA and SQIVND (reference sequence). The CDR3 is CASSIKTGGTDTQYF. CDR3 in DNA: TGTGCCAGTAGTATTAAGACAGGGGGCACAGATACGCAGTATTTT.

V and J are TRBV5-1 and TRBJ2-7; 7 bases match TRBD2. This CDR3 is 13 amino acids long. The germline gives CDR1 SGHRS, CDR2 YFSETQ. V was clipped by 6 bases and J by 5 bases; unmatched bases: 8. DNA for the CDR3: TGCGCCAGCACCCCACCCGGGGGGAACGAGCAGTACTTC. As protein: CASTPPGGNEQYF.

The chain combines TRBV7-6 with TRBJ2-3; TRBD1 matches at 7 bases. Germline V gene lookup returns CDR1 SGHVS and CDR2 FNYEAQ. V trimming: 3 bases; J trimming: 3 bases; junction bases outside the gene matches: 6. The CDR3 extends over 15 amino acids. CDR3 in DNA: TGTGCCAGCAGCTTTGAAGACAGGGAAACAGATACGCAGTATTTT. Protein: CASSFEDRETDTQYF.

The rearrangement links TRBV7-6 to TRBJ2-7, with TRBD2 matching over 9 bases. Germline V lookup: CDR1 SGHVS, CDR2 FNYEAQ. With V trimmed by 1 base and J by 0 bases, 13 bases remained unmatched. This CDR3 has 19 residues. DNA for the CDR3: TGTGCCAGCAGCTTAGACGGGCGGCTAGCGGGAATGGACTCCTACGAGCAGTACTTC. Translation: CASSLDGRLAGMDSYEQYF. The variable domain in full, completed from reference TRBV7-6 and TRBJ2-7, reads GAGVSQSPRYKVTKRGQDVALRCDPISGHVSLYWYRQALGQGPEFLTYFNYEAQQDKSGLPNDRFSAERPEGSISTLTIQRTEQRDSAMYRCASSLDGRLAGMDSYEQYFGPGTRLTVT.

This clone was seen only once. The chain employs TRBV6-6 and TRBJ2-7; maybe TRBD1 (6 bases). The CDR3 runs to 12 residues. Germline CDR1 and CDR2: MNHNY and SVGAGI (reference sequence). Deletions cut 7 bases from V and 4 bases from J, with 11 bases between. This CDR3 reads CASTNRVYEQYF. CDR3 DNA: TGTGCCAGCACGAACAGGGTGTACGAGCAGTACTTC.

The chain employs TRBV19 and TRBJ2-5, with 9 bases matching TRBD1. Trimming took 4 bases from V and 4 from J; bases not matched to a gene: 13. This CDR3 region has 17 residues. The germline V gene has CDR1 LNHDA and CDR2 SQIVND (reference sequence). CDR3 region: CASSRSPTGGRRETQYF. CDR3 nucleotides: TGTGCCAGTAGTAGAAGCCCTACAGGGGGCCGGCGAGAGACCCAGTACTTC.

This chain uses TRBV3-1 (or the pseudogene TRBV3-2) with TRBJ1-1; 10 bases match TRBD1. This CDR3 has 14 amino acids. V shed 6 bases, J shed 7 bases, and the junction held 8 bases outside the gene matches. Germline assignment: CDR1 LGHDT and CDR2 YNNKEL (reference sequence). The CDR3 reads CASSRQGALHEAFF. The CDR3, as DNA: TGTGCCAGCAGTCGACAGGGGGCCTTACATGAAGCTTTCTTT.

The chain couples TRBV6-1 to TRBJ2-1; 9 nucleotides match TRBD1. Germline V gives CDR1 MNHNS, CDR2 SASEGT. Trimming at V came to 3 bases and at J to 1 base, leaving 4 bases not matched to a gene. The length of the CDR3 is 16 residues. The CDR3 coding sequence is TGTGCCAGCAGTGACCGACAGGGGGTATCCTACAATGAGCAGTTCTTC. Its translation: CASSDRQGVSYNEQFF.

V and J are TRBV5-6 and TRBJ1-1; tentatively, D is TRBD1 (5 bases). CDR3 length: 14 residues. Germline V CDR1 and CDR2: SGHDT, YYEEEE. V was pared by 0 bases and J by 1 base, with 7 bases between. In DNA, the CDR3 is TGTGCCAGCAGCTTGGAGGGGAGGAACACTGAAGCTTTCTTT. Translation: CASSLEGRNTEAFF.

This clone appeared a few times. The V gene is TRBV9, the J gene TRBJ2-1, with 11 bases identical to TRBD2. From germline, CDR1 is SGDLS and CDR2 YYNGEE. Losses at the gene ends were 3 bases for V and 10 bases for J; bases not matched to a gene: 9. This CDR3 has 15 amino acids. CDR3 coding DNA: TGTGCCAGCAGCGCCTTAGCGGGAGGGCCTTCGGAGCAGTTCTTC. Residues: CASSALAGGPSEQFF.

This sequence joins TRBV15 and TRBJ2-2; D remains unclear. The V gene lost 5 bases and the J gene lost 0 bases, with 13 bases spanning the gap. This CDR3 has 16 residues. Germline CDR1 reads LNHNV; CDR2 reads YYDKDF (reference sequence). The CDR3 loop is CATSGWTESNTGELFF. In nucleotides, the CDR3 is TGTGCCACCAGCGGTTGGACCGAATCGAACACCGGGGAGCTGTTTTTT. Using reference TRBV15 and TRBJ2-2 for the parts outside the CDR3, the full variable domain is DAMVIQNPRYQVTQFGKPVTLSCSQTLNHNVMYWYQQKSSQAPKLLFHYYDKDFNNEADTPDNFQSRRPNTSFCFLDIRSPGLGDTAMYLCATSGWTESNTGELFFGEGSRLTVL.

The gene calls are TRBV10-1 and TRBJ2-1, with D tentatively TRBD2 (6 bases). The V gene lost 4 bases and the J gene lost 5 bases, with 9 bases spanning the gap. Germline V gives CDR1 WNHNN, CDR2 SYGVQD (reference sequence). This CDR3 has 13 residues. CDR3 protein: CASSGGLHNEQFF. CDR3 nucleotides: TGCGCCAGCAGTGGGGGACTCCACAATGAGCAGTTCTTC.

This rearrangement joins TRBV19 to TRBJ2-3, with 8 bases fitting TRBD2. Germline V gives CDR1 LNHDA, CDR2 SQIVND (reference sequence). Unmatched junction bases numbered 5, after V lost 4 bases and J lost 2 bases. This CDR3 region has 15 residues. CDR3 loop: CASSKLAALTDTQYF. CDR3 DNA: TGTGCCAGTAGTAAACTAGCGGCCCTCACAGATACGCAGTATTTT.

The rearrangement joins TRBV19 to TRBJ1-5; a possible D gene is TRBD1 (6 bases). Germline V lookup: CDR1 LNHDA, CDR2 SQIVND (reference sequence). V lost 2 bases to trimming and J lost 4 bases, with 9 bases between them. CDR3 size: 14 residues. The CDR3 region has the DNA TGTGCCAGTAGTATACCAGGGGTAAATCAGCCCCAGCATTTT. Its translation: CASSIPGVNQPQHF.

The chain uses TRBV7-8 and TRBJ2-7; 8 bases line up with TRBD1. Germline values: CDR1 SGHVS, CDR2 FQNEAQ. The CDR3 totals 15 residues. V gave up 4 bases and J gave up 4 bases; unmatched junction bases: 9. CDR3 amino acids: CASSSSSGQGYEQYF. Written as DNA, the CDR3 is TGTGCCAGCAGCTCCTCCAGCGGACAGGGATACGAGCAGTACTTC. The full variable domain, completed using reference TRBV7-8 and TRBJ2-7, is GAGVSQSPRYKVAKRGQDVALRCDPISGHVSLFWYQQALGQGPEFLTYFQNEAQLDKSGLPSDRFFAERPEGSVSTLKIQRTQQEDSAVYLCASSSSSGQGYEQYFGPGTRLTVT.

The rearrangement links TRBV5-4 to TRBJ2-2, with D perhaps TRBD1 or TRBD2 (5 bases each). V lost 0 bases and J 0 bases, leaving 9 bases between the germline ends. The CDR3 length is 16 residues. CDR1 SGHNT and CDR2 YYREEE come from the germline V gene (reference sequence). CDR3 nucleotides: TGTGCCAGCAGCTTGGAAGGGACGCCGAACACCGGGGAGCTGTTTTTT. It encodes CASSLEGTPNTGELFF.

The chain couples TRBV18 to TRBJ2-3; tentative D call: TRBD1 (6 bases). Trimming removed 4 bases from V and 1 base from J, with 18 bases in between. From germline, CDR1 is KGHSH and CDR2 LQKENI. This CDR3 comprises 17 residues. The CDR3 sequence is CASSLIYRVEGTDTQYF. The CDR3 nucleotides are TGTGCCAGCTCACTCATTTACAGGGTAGAAGGCACAGATACGCAGTATTTT.

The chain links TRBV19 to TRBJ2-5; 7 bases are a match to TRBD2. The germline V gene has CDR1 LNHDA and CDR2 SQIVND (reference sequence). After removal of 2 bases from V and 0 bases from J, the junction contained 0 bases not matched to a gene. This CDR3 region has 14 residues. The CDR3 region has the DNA TGTGCCAGTAGTATACTAGCGGACCAAGAGACCCAGTACTTC. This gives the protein CASSILADQETQYF.

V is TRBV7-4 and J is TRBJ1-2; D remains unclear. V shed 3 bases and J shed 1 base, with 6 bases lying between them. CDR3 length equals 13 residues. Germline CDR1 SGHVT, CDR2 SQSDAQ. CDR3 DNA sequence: TGTGCCAGCAGCTTCGTCGTTAACTATGGCTACACCTTC. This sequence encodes CASSFVVNYGYTF.

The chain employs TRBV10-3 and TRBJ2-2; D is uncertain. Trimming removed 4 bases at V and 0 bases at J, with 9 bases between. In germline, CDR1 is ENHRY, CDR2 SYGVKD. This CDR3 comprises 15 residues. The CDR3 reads CAISVRPANTGELFF. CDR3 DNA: TGTGCCATCAGTGTAAGGCCGGCGAACACCGGGGAGCTGTTTTTT.

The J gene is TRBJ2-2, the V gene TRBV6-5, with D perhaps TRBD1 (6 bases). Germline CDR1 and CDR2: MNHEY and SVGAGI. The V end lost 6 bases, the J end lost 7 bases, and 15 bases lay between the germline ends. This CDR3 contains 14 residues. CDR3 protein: CASRPPSRGGELFF. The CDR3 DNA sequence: TGTGCCAGCAGGCCCCCCTCCAGGGGCGGGGAGCTGTTTTTT.